The 27 T cell receptor beta chains given below trace back to one sample, sequenced in a study of T-cell reconstitution after alpha-beta-depleted transplantation in children (dated by TCRdb to about 2016). Library generation was performed with PCR. These reads were obtained on an Illumina HiSeq 2500. TCR libraries were prepared with molecular barcoding, using unique molecular identifiers to normalize TCRbeta repertoire quantification. Using fastp trimming at Q25 and MiXCR clonotype assembly, TCRdb reanalyzed the public sequencing data and kept in-frame beta chains. Rows merge per CDR3 protein into single entries with the most common DNA and genes. This sample is represented by about 610,000 distinct CDR3 sequences; roughly 10% of them were singletons. The ten largest clones take up about 4% of the sample. Source: PBMCs from the stem cell graft donor, taken from the stem cell graft. The source is a human donor who donated a stem cell graft to a child with acute myeloid leukemia.

CDR3 amino acids: CASSRDKTNYGYTF. The DNA for the CDR3 is TGTGCCAGCAGTAGGGACAAGACTAACTATGGCTACACCTTC. The chain is built from TRBV28 and TRBJ1-2; a possible D gene is TRBD1 (6 bases). The V and J ends lost 5 bases and 0 bases respectively, with 10 bases between them. The CDR3 totals 14 residues. Germline V gene data show CDR1 as MDHEN and CDR2 as SYDVKM.

This clonotype came up many times. V is TRBV10-3 and J is TRBJ2-2; TRBD1 aligns across 8 bases. This CDR3 is built from 15 residues. V shed 6 bases, J shed 1 base, and the junction held 4 bases outside the gene matches. Germline V CDR1 and CDR2: ENHRY, SYGVKD. The CDR3 sequence is CAIRTGDRNTGELFF. In nucleotides, the CDR3 is TGTGCCATCAGGACAGGGGATCGGAACACCGGGGAGCTGTTTTTT.

This clonotype was counted at least ten times. The chain uses TRBV10-3 and TRBJ2-7; weak D call: TRBD1 (6 bases). This CDR3 region has 14 residues. Germline V gene lookup returns CDR1 ENHRY and CDR2 SYGVKD. V lost 6 bases and J 2 bases, leaving 14 bases between the germline ends. The chain's CDR3 is CAIRLSGQTYEQYF. The CDR3 DNA sequence: TGTGCCATCAGGTTATCGGGACAAACCTACGAGCAGTACTTC.

The chain joins TRBV6-5 to TRBJ1-2; D perhaps matches TRBD1 (6 bases). This CDR3 is 17 amino acids long. Trimming pared 4 bases from V and 2 bases from J, leaving 20 bases between. Germline V gene lookup returns CDR1 MNHEY and CDR2 SVGAGI. The CDR3 loop is CASSFARGAAPNYGYTF. The CDR3 DNA reads TGTGCCAGCAGTTTCGCCCGGGGGGCGGCCCCCAACTATGGCTACACCTTC.

This clonotype has at least ten counts. CDR3 loop: CASRDNVLNIQYF. CDR3 bases: TGTGCCAGCAGGGATAATGTCTTAAACATTCAGTACTTC. The genes are TRBV28 and TRBJ2-4; D is unresolved. CDR3 length equals 13 residues. The V end was cut by 6 bases, the J end by 6 bases, with 12 bases between. Germline assignment: CDR1 MDHEN and CDR2 SYDVKM.

This clonotype came up a few times. V gene TRBV7-8 combines with J gene TRBJ1-1, with D tentatively TRBD1 (6 bases). Trimming took off 7 bases at V and 1 base at J, with 13 bases between the two ends. The CDR3 is 14 residues long. Germline loops: CDR1 SGHVS, CDR2 FQNEAQ. This CDR3 reads CASMKQGQNTEAFF. The CDR3 region has the DNA TGTGCCAGCATGAAACAGGGCCAGAACACTGAAGCTTTCTTT.

Ten or more counts support this clonotype. The gene calls are TRBV4-3 and TRBJ2-1; D might be TRBD1 (6 bases). This CDR3 is built from 15 residues. CDR1 is LGHNA, CDR2 YSLEER, per germline. V was trimmed by 6 bases and J by 0 bases, leaving 12 bases between them. CDR3 protein: CASSHPGHSYNEQFF. Written as DNA, the CDR3 is TGCGCCAGCAGTCATCCGGGACACTCCTACAATGAGCAGTTCTTC.

The chain links TRBV18 to TRBJ2-1; D unresolved. The V end was cut by 8 bases, the J end by 4 bases, with 12 bases between. The CDR3 sequence is 13 residues long. Germline lookup yields CDR1 KGHSH and CDR2 LQKENI. CDR3 residues: CASAVLEYNEQFF. The DNA for the CDR3 is TGTGCCAGCGCGGTACTGGAGTACAATGAGCAGTTCTTC.

The chain links TRBV7-9 to TRBJ2-1; 8 positions match TRBD2. CDR3 length: 14 residues. The J segment lost 6 bases and the V segment lost 5 bases, leaving 6 bases of the junction unmatched. The germline gives CDR1 SEHNR, CDR2 FQNEAQ (reference sequence). CDR3 sequence: CASSADGRGNEQFF. The CDR3 DNA reads TGTGCCAGCAGCGCAGACGGGAGGGGCAATGAGCAGTTCTTC.

This clonotype was seen at least ten times. The chain couples TRBV7-2 to TRBJ2-7; 10 positions agree with TRBD1. Germline CDR1 is SGHTA and CDR2 is FQGNSA. The V and J ends lost 7 bases and 4 bases, in that order; junction bases with no gene match: 13. There are 16 residues in the CDR3. CDR3: CASNWGGTGVSYEQYF. In nucleotides, the CDR3 is TGTGCCAGCAACTGGGGGGGGACAGGGGTTTCGTACGAGCAGTACTTC.

This chain links TRBV7-3 with TRBJ2-1; 7 positions match TRBD2. The ends lost 0 bases at V and 7 bases at J; junction bases unmatched: 9. Germline assignment: CDR1 SGHTA and CDR2 FQGTGA. The CDR3 covers 16 residues. CDR3 bases: TGTGCCAGCAGCTTAACCGTAGGCGGGAGTTGGAATGAGCAGTTCTTC. Translating it yields CASSLTVGGSWNEQFF.

The CDR3 bases are TGTGCCAGCAGTTTAACTCCCCCTGGCTACGAGCAGTACTTC. It codes for CASSLTPPGYEQYF. The chain carries TRBV27 and TRBJ2-7; no reliable D call. The CDR3 is 14 residues long. CDR1 and CDR2 (germline): MNHEY, SMNVEV (reference sequence). V was pared by 2 bases and J by 3 bases, with 11 bases between.

As for this clonotype: The junction and the germline gene differ at one end; a read error may be behind it. The genes are TRBV3-1 and TRBJ2-1; 10 positions match TRBD2. CDR1 LGHDT and CDR2 YNNKEL come from the germline V gene (reference sequence). The CDR3 loop spans 18 amino acids. DNA for the CDR3: TGTGCCCGCAGCCAGATAGCGGGAGGAACCTACGGGTACAATGAGCAGTTCTTC. Protein: CARSQIAGGTYGYNEQFF.

This clonotype was recorded at least ten times. This chain uses TRBV28 with TRBJ2-1; D gene uncertain. The V end lost 6 bases, the J end lost 7 bases, and 4 bases lay between the germline ends. The CDR3 extends over 10 amino acids. Germline V gene lookup returns CDR1 MDHEN and CDR2 SYDVKM. CDR3 loop: CASRANEQFF. The CDR3 DNA sequence: TGTGCCAGCAGGGCAAATGAGCAGTTCTTC.

Only a few counts were recorded for this clonotype. The chain recombines TRBV29-1 with TRBJ2-7; D gene uncertain. The V gene lost 4 bases and the J gene lost 2 bases, with 12 bases spanning the gap. Germline V lookup: CDR1 SQVTM, CDR2 ANQGSEA. The CDR3 runs to 13 residues. The CDR3 protein is CSVATSETYEQYF. In nucleotides, the CDR3 is TGCAGCGTTGCAACGAGCGAAACCTACGAGCAGTACTTC.

In its sample, this clonotype was seen many times. As DNA, the CDR3 is TGTGCCAGCAGTTTTTCTTCGGGACAGGGGACAGATACGCAGTATTTT. Translated: CASSFSSGQGTDTQYF. The chain combines TRBV28 with TRBJ2-3, with 10 bases that match TRBD1. After removal of 3 bases from V and 3 bases from J, the junction contained 6 bases not matched to a gene. The CDR3 consists of 16 residues. Looked up from germline, CDR1 is MDHEN and CDR2 is SYDVKM.

The table lists this clonotype with a few counts. CDR3 nucleotides: TGCAGTGCTAGAAGTTTAGCGGGGGAGACCCAGTACTTC. Amino acid sequence: CSARSLAGETQYF. The chain carries TRBV20-1 and TRBJ2-5; 8 bases agree with TRBD2. The junction had 4 bases not matched to a gene; V was cut back by 2 bases and J by 5 bases. The CDR3 is made up of 13 amino acids. CDR1 and CDR2 (germline): DFQATT, SNEGSKA (reference sequence).

The chain carries TRBV27 and TRBJ2-2; 8 bases map to TRBD2. The CDR3 is 15 residues long. V was clipped by 7 bases and J by 5 bases; unmatched bases: 9. CDR1 and CDR2 (germline): MNHEY, SMNVEV (reference sequence). The CDR3 region is CASTIGGGRTGELFF. In DNA form, the CDR3 reads TGTGCCAGCACCATCGGCGGGGGGCGGACCGGGGAGCTGTTTTTT.

The chain is built from TRBV20-1 and TRBJ2-7; a possible D gene is TRBD2 (6 bases). V lost 0 bases and J 3 bases, leaving 18 bases between the germline ends. Germline lookup yields CDR1 DFQATT and CDR2 SNEGSKA (reference sequence). This CDR3 spans 16 amino acids. The CDR3 DNA reads TGCAGTGCTAGAGATTCCAGACCGGGAGCGGGCTACGAGCAGTACTTC. As protein: CSARDSRPGAGYEQYF.

On this clonotype: A much larger clone is a single base away; this may be a read error. J is TRBJ2-1 and V is TRBV29-1, with D possibly matching TRBD2 (6 bases). V gave up 6 bases and J gave up 8 bases, with 17 bases separating them. This CDR3 region has 13 residues. Per the germline V gene, CDR1 is SQVTM and CDR2 is ANQGSEA. CDR3 region: CSVSGWVVDEQFF. CDR3 DNA: TGCAGCGTCAGCGGGTGGGTGGTTGATGAGCAGTTCTTC.

The rearrangement uses TRBV20-1 and TRBJ2-2; weak D call: TRBD2 (5 bases). The CDR3 runs 14 residues. Looked up from germline, CDR1 is DFQATT and CDR2 is SNEGSKA (reference sequence). Trimming stripped 2 bases from V and 7 bases from J, with 14 bases between. The CDR3 coding sequence is TGCAGTGCTAGATGGGAGAGTAGAGTCGGGGAGCTGTTTTTT. This gives the protein CSARWESRVGELFF.

The chain is built from TRBV29-1 and TRBJ1-2; D uncertain. The V gene's germline CDR1 is SQVTM and CDR2 ANQGSEA. Deletions cut 3 bases from V and 4 bases from J, with 9 bases between. The CDR3 totals 12 residues. CDR3 loop: CSVESGTYGYTF. The CDR3 region has the DNA TGCAGCGTTGAGAGTGGTACCTATGGCTACACCTTC.

A few counts support this clonotype. The rearrangement joins TRBV5-6 to TRBJ2-7, with D maybe TRBD2 (7 bases). Per the germline V gene, CDR1 is SGHDT and CDR2 is YYEEEE. The CDR3 sequence is 12 residues long. The germline V and J ends were trimmed by 3 bases and 6 bases, with 10 bases remaining between them. The CDR3 here is CASSWGGAEQYF. CDR3 DNA: TGTGCCAGCAGCTGGGGGGGGGCCGAGCAGTACTTC.

This clonotype has a count of ten or more. V and J are TRBV29-1 and TRBJ2-1; no firm D call. The germline gives CDR1 SQVTM, CDR2 ANQGSEA. This CDR3 has 14 amino acids. V gave up 3 bases and J gave up 6 bases, with 15 bases separating them. CDR3 in amino acids: CSVERQVQTNEQFF. CDR3 nucleotide sequence: TGCAGCGTTGAGCGGCAGGTACAGACCAATGAGCAGTTCTTC.

The chain employs TRBV6-1 and TRBJ1-4, with D possibly TRBD1 on 6 matching bases. The CDR3 loop spans 16 amino acids. V lost 7 bases to trimming and J lost 8 bases, with 23 bases between them. Germline values: CDR1 MNHNS, CDR2 SASEGT. This chain's CDR3 is CASTPGGTGSGEKLFF. The CDR3 region has the DNA TGTGCCAGCACACCCGGGGGAACAGGGTCTGGGGAAAAACTGTTTTTT.

This clonotype was seen repeatedly, ten times or more. V is TRBV5-1 and J is TRBJ2-1; maybe TRBD2 (6 bases). Germline V gene sequence: CDR1 SGHRS, CDR2 YFSETQ. The V end was cut by 4 bases, the J end by 1 base, with 12 bases between. This CDR3 contains 15 residues. The CDR3 loop is CASSLGLKSYNEQFF. The CDR3 DNA sequence: TGCGCCAGCAGCCTTGGACTAAAGTCCTACAATGAGCAGTTCTTC.

The rearrangement joins TRBV20-1 to TRBJ2-1; D is unclear. Germline V gene data show CDR1 as DFQATT and CDR2 as SNEGSKA (reference sequence). V lost 1 base to trimming and J lost 4 bases, with 17 bases between them. This CDR3 contains 16 residues. The CDR3 DNA reads as TGCAGTGCTAGAGGGGTAGGGCAGCCCCGGTACAATGAGCAGTTCTTC. Protein product: CSARGVGQPRYNEQFF.